These 5 T cell receptor beta chains came from one sample sequenced in a study of shared clonotypes between healthy human individuals. Terminally differentiated effector memory CD45RA+ cells were excluded from the naive CD8 cells, which were CD45RO-negative and positively selected for CCR7. Sequenced by immunoSEQ multiplex PCR; TCRdb stores in-frame clones only, minus some. The sample has some 2.1 million clones; about 94% are singletons. The sample comprised naive CD8+ T cells sorted from blood. These TCRs come from a man aged 18 to 30 in good health.

This rearrangement joins TRBV7-9 to TRBJ2-2, with 9 bases aligning to TRBD2. The V gene's germline CDR1 is SEHNR and CDR2 FQNEAQ (reference sequence). With 5 bases clipped from V and 6 bases from J, the junction kept 4 bases outside the gene matches. This CDR3 comprises 14 residues. The DNA of the CDR3 is TGTGCCAGCAGCCCAGCGGGGGGCCCCGGGGAGCTGTTTTTT. It codes for CASSPAGGPGELFF.

The chain has TRBV11-2 and TRBJ2-7; 7 bases align to TRBD1. J was trimmed by 2 bases and V by 5 bases; bases with no gene match: 9. The CDR3 has 15 amino acids. The germline gives CDR1 SGHAT, CDR2 FQNNGV. CDR3 protein: CASSLQGQIPYEQYF. For the CDR3, the DNA is TGTGCCAGCAGCCTACAGGGACAGATACCCTACGAGCAGTACTTC.

This clone occurred once. This chain joins TRBV7-9 and TRBJ1-1; D is uncertain. Germline values: CDR1 SEHNR, CDR2 FQNEAQ (reference sequence). The CDR3 is 15 residues long. V was trimmed by 1 base and J by 4 bases, leaving 13 bases between them. The CDR3 reads CASSLVGDVGTEAFF. The CDR3 region has the DNA TGTGCCAGCAGCTTAGTAGGAGATGTCGGCACTGAAGCTTTCTTT.

This chain links TRBV7-9 with TRBJ2-3, with 12 positions matching TRBD2. With 5 bases clipped from V and 3 bases from J, the junction kept 9 bases outside the gene matches. The CDR3 contains 17 residues. Germline CDR1 reads SEHNR; CDR2 reads FQNEAQ (reference sequence). CDR3 loop: CASSPPLAGGPTDTQYF. Here the CDR3 DNA reads TGTGCCAGCAGCCCGCCCCTAGCGGGGGGGCCTACAGATACGCAGTATTTT.

The chain has TRBV7-6 and TRBJ1-3, with D hard to call. Trimming pared 9 bases from V and 0 bases from J, leaving 12 bases between. The CDR3 extends over 14 amino acids. The germline gives CDR1 SGHVS, CDR2 FNYEAQ. The CDR3 coding sequence is TGTGCCAGTTTCGAGACGGCCTCTGGAAACACCATATATTTT. Protein: CASFETASGNTIYF.